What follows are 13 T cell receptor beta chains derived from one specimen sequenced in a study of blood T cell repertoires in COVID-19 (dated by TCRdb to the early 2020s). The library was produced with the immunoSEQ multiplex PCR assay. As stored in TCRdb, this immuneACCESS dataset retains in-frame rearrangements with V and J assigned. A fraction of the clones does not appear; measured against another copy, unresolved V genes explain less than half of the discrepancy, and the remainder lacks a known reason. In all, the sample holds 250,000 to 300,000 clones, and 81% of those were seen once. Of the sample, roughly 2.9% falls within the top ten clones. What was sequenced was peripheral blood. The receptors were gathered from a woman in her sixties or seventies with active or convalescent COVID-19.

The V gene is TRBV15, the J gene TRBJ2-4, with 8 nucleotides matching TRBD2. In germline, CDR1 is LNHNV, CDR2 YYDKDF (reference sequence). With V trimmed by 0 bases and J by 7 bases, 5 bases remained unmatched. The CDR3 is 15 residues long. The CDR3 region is CATSRDSGGRNIQYF. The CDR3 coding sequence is TGTGCCACCAGCAGAGATTCGGGGGGGCGGAACATTCAGTACTTC.

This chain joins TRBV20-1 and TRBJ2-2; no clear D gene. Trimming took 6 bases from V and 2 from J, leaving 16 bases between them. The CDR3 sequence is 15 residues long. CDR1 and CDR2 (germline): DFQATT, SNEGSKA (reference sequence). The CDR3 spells CSASKDSLNTGELFF. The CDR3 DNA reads TGCAGTGCGAGTAAAGACTCCCTCAACACCGGGGAGCTGTTTTTT.

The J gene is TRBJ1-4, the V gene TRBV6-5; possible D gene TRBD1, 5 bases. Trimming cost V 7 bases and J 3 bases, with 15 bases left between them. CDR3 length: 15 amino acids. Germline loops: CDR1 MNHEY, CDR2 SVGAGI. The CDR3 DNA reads TGTGCCAGCACCTACTTGGGGGGGTCTAATGAAAAACTGTTTTTT. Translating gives CASTYLGGSNEKLFF.

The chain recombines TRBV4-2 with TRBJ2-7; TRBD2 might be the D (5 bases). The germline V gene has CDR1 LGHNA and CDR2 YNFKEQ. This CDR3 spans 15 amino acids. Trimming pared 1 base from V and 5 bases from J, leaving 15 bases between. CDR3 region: CASSQVSSTRDEQYF. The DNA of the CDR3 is TGTGCCAGCAGCCAAGTGTCCAGTACTAGAGACGAGCAGTACTTC.

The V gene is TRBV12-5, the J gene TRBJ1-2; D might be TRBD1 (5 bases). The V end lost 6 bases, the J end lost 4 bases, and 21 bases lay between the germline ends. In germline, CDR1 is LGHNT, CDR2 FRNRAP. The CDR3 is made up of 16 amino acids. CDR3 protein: CASGLLTLRAAYGYTF. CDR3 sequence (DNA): TGTGCTAGTGGCCTTCTAACCCTCAGGGCAGCCTATGGCTACACCTTC.

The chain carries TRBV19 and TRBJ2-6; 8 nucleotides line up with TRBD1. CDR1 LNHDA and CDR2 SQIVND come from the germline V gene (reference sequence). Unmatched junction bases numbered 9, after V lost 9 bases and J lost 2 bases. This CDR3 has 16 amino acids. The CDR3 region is CASVQGALPGANVLTF. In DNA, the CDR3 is TGTGCCAGCGTTCAGGGGGCCCTCCCTGGGGCCAACGTCCTGACTTTC.

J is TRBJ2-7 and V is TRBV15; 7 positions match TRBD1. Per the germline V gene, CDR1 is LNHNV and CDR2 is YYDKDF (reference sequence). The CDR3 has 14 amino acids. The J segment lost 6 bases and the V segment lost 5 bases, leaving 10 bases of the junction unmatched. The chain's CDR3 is CATSGSPTGAEQYF. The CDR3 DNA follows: TGTGCCACCAGCGGGAGCCCAACAGGGGCCGAGCAGTACTTC.

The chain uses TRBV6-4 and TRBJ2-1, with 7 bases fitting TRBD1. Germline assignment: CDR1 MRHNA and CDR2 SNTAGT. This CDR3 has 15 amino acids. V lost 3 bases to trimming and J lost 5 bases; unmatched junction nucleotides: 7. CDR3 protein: CASSDSRGFNNEQFF. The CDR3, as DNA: TGTGCCAGCAGTGATTCCAGGGGGTTCAACAATGAGCAGTTCTTC.

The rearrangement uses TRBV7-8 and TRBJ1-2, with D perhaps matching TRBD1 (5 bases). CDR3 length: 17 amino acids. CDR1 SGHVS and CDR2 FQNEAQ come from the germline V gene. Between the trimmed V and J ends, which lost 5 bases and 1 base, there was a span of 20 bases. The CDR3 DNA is TGTGCCAGCAGCCTGGCCCCGTTCGGACACTTTAACTATGGCTACACCTTC. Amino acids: CASSLAPFGHFNYGYTF.

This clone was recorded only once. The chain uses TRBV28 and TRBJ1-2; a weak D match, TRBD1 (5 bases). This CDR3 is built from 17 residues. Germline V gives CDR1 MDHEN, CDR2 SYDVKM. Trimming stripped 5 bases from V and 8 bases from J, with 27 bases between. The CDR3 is CASSGATAGGKEDGYTF. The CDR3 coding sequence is TGTGCCAGCAGTGGAGCTACGGCGGGGGGGAAGGAGGACGGCTACACCTTC.

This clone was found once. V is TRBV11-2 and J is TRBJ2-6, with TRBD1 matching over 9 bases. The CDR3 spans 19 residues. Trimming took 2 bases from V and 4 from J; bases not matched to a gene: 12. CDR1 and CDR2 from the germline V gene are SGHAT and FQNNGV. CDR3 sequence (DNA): TGTGCCAGCAGCTTACAAGGGACAGGGTACCTGGACGGGGCCAACGTCCTGACTTTC. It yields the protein CASSLQGTGYLDGANVLTF.

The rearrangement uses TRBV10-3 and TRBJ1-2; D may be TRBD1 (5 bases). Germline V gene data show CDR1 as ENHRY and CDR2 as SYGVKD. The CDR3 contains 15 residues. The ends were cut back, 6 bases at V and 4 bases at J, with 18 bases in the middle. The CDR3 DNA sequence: TGTGCCATCAGGCAAGACAGCGAGACCGCCTATGGCTACACCTTC. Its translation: CAIRQDSETAYGYTF.

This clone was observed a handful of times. DNA for the CDR3: TGTGCCAGCAGTTACGAGGACAGCCGTGGAAACACCATATATTTT. Translating it yields CASSYEDSRGNTIYF. This sequence joins TRBV6-2 or TRBV6-3 and TRBJ1-3; a possible D gene is TRBD1 (6 bases). V lost 2 bases to trimming and J lost 3 bases, with 11 bases between them. CDR1 and CDR2 (germline): MNHEY, SVGEGT. CDR3 length: 15 amino acids.